This T cell receptor (beta chain) was sequenced in a study of CD8+ T cells in alopecia areata (dated by TCRdb to between 2017 and 2018). In the study overall: Skin from C3H/HeJ donors aged 6-12 months with spontaneous alopecia was grafted onto female C3H/HeJ recipients aged roughly 6-10 weeks. In humans, TCRbeta sequencing was performed on scalp tissue and on sorted CD4+ and CD8+ peripheral blood T cells from healthy controls and from patients with patchy or totalis/universalis alopecia areata. In both human patients and the C3H/HeJ mouse model, the study applied high-throughput TCRbeta sequencing to look at T cell clonal expansion in alopecia areata. The RNA source kit depended on sample type: the PAXgene miRNA kit for fixed scalp, the miRNeasy kit for PBMCs, and the RNeasy kit for mouse skin. TCRbeta CDR3 regions were amplified by immunoSEQ multiplex PCR with 35 Vbeta forward and 13 Jbeta reverse primers. Scalp clonality was compared among normal scalp (n=4), patchy alopecia areata scalp (n=8), and alopecia totalis/universalis scalp (n=8). Overall results and qualifications from the work: Shared TCR sequences between patients were less evident than in mice, which may be partly attributable to HLA diversity in the patient population. Compared with normal scalp, lesional scalp had higher clonality and more expanded CD8+ clones, particularly in alopecia totalis/universalis, a pattern that suggests antigenic drive. Unlike mouse skin, where gammadelta T cells dominate, normal human skin contains resident alphabeta T cells that get sequenced too, which complicates analysis of the scalp TCR repertoire.

The germline V gene provides CDR1 SGHSA and CDR2 FRNQAP. The cysteine opens and the phenylalanine closes a CDR3 of 16 amino acids. The CDR3 was read in part: 36 bases, with the frame set at base 1. Trimming removed 4 bases from V and 2 bases from J; the gene matches leave 4 bases unexplained. The library relied on the immunoSEQ multiplex PCR assay. RNA was extracted from all samples and reverse transcribed into cDNA as template for TCR sequencing. First-strand cDNA was synthesized with SuperScript III using a 2:1 mix of oligo-dT and random hexamers. A synthetic immune receptor repertoire was used to measure amplification bias, and any remaining bias was corrected computationally. Libraries were sequenced on Illumina HiSeq with 60 bp reads covering the CDR3, read from J toward V. The original pipeline was this. Raw reads were preprocessed to remove errors, and CDR3 was defined by IMGT conventions from the conserved cysteine to phenylalanine. Clonality was computed by normalizing Shannon entropy by log2 of the number of productive unique TCRs and subtracting the result from 1. Scalp TCRbeta sequences were cross-referenced with sorted blood CD4 and CD8 repertoires so that the CD4 or CD8 identity of scalp clones could be inferred. Drawn from immuneACCESS, this table holds only the in-frame rearrangements with V and J called that TCRdb kept. Clones are partly lost; checked studies trace under half to an unresolved V gene and leave the rest unexplained. D and trimming were read from the DNA, whereas the V and J calls and clone size are those reported in that table. This sample is represented by over 100,000 clones, with no singletons among them. 20% of the sample lies in the top ten.

This clone has a handful of counts. The antigen this receptor binds is unknown. Gene names, together with germline sequences, are murine for this receptor. The CDR3 end lies 4 residues beyond the end of the read and is filled in from the germline J gene. Sequenced: lesional skin. The rearrangement combines TRBV16 with TRBJ2-1, with TRBD2 matching 11 junction bases. The receptor was isolated from a C3H/HeJ mouse with alopecia areata. The strain's MHC haplotype is H2-k. The CDR3 reads as follows: CASSSGLGVDYAEQFF. Partial CDR3 DNA: TGTGCAAGCAGCTCGGGACTGGGGGTCGACTATGCT.